Listed below are T cell receptor beta chains from one sample, sequenced in a study of blood T cell repertoires in COVID-19. Data came from immunoSEQ multiplex PCR; TCRdb stores just in-frame clones and leaves some out. Counted here are around 250,000 clones, roughly 88% occurring once; the ten biggest clones make up approximately 2%. The specimen was PBMCs or T cells enriched from blood (not recorded which). Receptors were obtained from a woman in her forties or fifties who had recovered from COVID-19. Both conserved end residues are part of each CDR3. Rows give clone size only sometimes, using once, few, many, or a class for an expanded clone.

clone_size v_call cdr3_aa
. TRBV5-1 CASSPGTSGGQETQYF
. TRBV25-1 CASSGDRGWDGYTF
. TRBV9 CASSPRTGFYGYTF
. TRBV2 CASSAGQGAREQYF
. TRBV12-3/TRBV12-4 CASSFEEYEQYF
. TRBV7-9 CASSRSATARDEQFF
. TRBV9 CASSQTGGGWNGYTF
. TRBV5-1 CASSLGRAHTGELFF
. TRBV19 CASSIQGIGGYTF
. TRBV23-1 CASSQSEVSMNTEAFF
. TRBV28 CASRPPGVAGVTGELFF
. TRBV5-5 CASSLPNTYEQYF
. TRBV7-9 CASSPAGQGSGELFF
. TRBV5-1 CASSLLAEYYNEQFF
. TRBV7-2 CASSPKLTQGSTEAFF
. TRBV10-3 CAISERTGKETQYF
once TRBV7-8 CASSLAYRGLDQPQHF
. TRBV28 CASSGTYDYGYTF
. TRBV7-2 CASSRERPGQAQMLYGYTF
. TRBV4-2 CASSQLQAGAGATDTQYF
. TRBV5-1 CASSLGGQGMGNEQFF
. TRBV5-6 CASAISGTSGSWQYF
. TRBV19 CASSSGQRRGKLFF
. TRBV3-1/TRBV3-2 CASSPRPGVSYGYTF
. TRBV29-1 CSVEDRTTYEAFF
. TRBV11-1 CASSNRRGRQETQYF
. TRBV30 CAWSVGYGVNEKLFF
few TRBV4-2 CASSQGFSGNQPQHF
. TRBV18 CASSPTGGLRTENIQYF
. TRBV28 CASSLGGQLNTEAFF
. TRBV5-4 CASSPPGQGNGELFF
. TRBV7-7 CASSLGSGSGNEQFF
. TRBV6-5 CASSYSGDQPQHF
. TRBV19 CASSNGGGVVHGYTF
. TRBV6-4 CASSDGGRLDTQYF